Here is one T cell receptor beta chain with its context. This sample is drawn from a study of blood T cell repertoires in COVID-19. Looking at the study overall: PBMCs, B-cell-depleted T cells, or T cells were the source of the cDNA or gDNA that made up the material.

The table came from immunoSEQ multiplex PCR; TCRdb's copy has only in-frame clones and leaves some out. The sample lists about 150,000 clones; roughly 90% were seen once. Two negative PCRs, clearance, or symptom resolution had been documented for recovered Cohort 3 donors. The sequence was obtained from a man aged 50 or older who had recovered from COVID-19. Sequencing was performed on PBMCs or T cells enriched from blood (not recorded which).

DNA of the CDR3: TGTGCCAGTAGTATCCTGACTAGCGGGGGGCCAGAGACCCAGTACTTC. This sequence encodes CASSILTSGGPETQYF. V is TRBV19 and J is TRBJ2-5; 13 bases map to TRBD2. After removal of 3 bases from V and 4 bases from J, the junction contained 5 bases not matched to a gene. This CDR3 is 16 amino acids long. Looked up from germline, CDR1 is LNHDA and CDR2 is SQIVND (reference sequence).